The present T cell receptor (beta chain) was sequenced within a study of OX40 agonist ivuxolimab in advanced cancers. Describing the broader study: The costimulatory receptor OX40 (CD134) was targeted by ivuxolimab, a fully human IgG2 agonistic monoclonal antibody. Of the 50 to 55 dose-escalation patients, hepatocellular carcinoma was present in around 19, melanoma in about 15, renal cell carcinoma in 9 and head and neck cancer in 9. The monotherapy dose-escalation portion (N = 52 patients) of the phase I ivuxolimab trial is reported in the paper. Prior anti-PD-1, anti-PD-L1 or anti-CTLA-4 therapy was permitted, and 40% to 50% of dose-escalation patients had received checkpoint inhibitors. Intravenous ivuxolimab was administered to patients every 2 weeks at six dose levels: 0.01, 0.1, 0.3, 1.5, 3 and 10 mg/kg. Three dose-escalation patients achieved partial responses, one with hepatocellular carcinoma and two with cutaneous melanoma. Peripheral TCRbeta sequencing was intended to test whether TCR sequence diversity was altered and clonal T-cell expansion was caused by ivuxolimab. In the dose-escalation cohort, around four fifths of patients were male, and the mean age was approximately 60 years with a range of roughly 23 to 90. What the work shows at the level of the full study, not this receptor alone: After ivuxolimab, more expanded clones were found on average in CD8+ T cells than in CD4+ T cells. Clonal expansion of both CD4+ and CD8+ blood T cells was observed from baseline to week 6 at doses 0.1 to 3.0 mg/kg. Low levels of normalized T-cell clonal expansion were also shown by some nonresponding patients. In the 0.1-3.0 mg/kg groups, partial responders had among the lowest normalized peripheral clonal expansion, particularly in CD8+ T cells. The antigen specificity of the clonally expanded peripheral T cells was not determined.

Genomic DNA was extracted from sorted cells for sequencing of the TCRbeta CDR3 region. TCRbeta CDR3 regions were sequenced using the immunoSEQ Assay. The table comes from immuneACCESS by way of TCRdb, which keeps in-frame sequences with V and J called. Part of the clones is missing from these tables; in studies checked, under half for an unresolved V gene and the rest for unknown reasons. The sample table lists roughly 40,000 clones, 86% of them with a count of one. The leading ten clones occupy roughly a fifth of the sample. A note on this clone: What this receptor recognizes is not known. No much larger clonotype is one base removed from it; base qualities were not supplied.

Patients with a history of autoimmune disease or receiving systemic immunosuppression were excluded from the trial. Peripheral blood for TCR sequencing was drawn from every dose cohort at baseline, at cycle 4 day 1 and at cycle 7 day 1. The samples were taken from a phase I, first-in-human, multicenter, open-label dose-escalation trial of ivuxolimab. Adults with locally advanced or metastatic head and neck squamous cell, hepatocellular, melanoma or renal cell carcinoma were enrolled in the trial. Before TCR sequencing, CD4+ T cells and CD8+ T cells were sorted from peripheral blood as separate populations. V is reduced by 7 bases and J by 5 bases, leaving a spacing of 22 bases between them. From the cysteine through the phenylalanine, the CDR3 covers 17 amino acids. Here the CDR3 DNA is all that survives: 51 bases in frame from base 1. The germline V gene encodes CDR1 SGHTS and CDR2 YDEGEE.

In this chain, TRBV5-8 is recombined with TRBJ2-6, with no confidently assigned D gene. This receptor was identified in an adult with an advanced solid tumor such as melanoma, head and neck, liver or kidney cancer. Sequencing used CD4+ or CD8+ T cells sorted from blood, obtained in a trial of the OX40 agonist ivuxolimab. CDR3 region: CASQVCPTQSRANVLTF. The bases are TGTGCCAGCCAAGTATGTCCCACACAAAGTCGGGCCAACGTCCTGACTTTC.